Listed below are T cell receptor beta chains from one sample, sequenced in a study of a mutant IDH1 vaccine in newly diagnosed glioma. The repertoire was sequenced with immunoSEQ multiplex PCR; TCRdb's copy has only in-frame clones and lacks some. Found here are 53,000 or so clones, under 85% of them singletons; the top ten hold around 6.7%. Their antigens are not known. Sequenced here: PBMCs, sampled from a glioma patient whose treatment included an IDH1 peptide vaccine. The receptors come from a man in his forties or fifties with glioma. CDR3s include the opening cysteine and the closing phenylalanine or tryptophan. D genes are given only for firm matches. Only part of the rows carry a size: once, few, many, or a class if the clone is expanded.

TRBJ1-5 | NA | TRBV19 | NA | CASSIKGGNQPQHF | TGTGCCAGTAGTATAAAGGGGGGCAATCAGCCCCAGCATTTT
TRBJ2-7 | TRBD1 | TRBV7-9 | NA | CASSVTGSYEQYF | TGTGCCAGCAGCGTGACAGGGTCCTACGAGCAGTACTTC
TRBJ2-7 | TRBD1 | TRBV6-5 | NA | CASGLTGQTYEQYF | TGTGCCAGCGGGCTGACAGGGCAGACCTACGAGCAGTACTTC
TRBJ1-5 | NA | TRBV27 | few | CASSPHRGLEHF | TGTGCCAGCAGTCCTCACAGAGGGCTCGAGCATTTT
TRBJ1-2 | TRBD1 | TRBV5-6 | NA | CASSLTGSRGYTF | TGTGCCAGCAGCCTGACAGGGTCCCGCGGCTACACCTTC
TRBJ2-3 | TRBD2 | TRBV5-4 | NA | CASSLGGLASFTDTQYF | TGTGCCAGCAGCTTGGGAGGACTAGCGTCTTTCACAGATACGCAGTATTTT
TRBJ2-7 | TRBD1 | TRBV27 | NA | CASSFSTGGLIYEQYF | TGTGCCAGCAGTTTCAGTACAGGGGGTTTGATCTACGAGCAGTACTTC
TRBJ1-6 | NA | TRBV6-1 | few | CASSGRSFNSPLHF | TGTGCCAGCAGTGGACGGTCTTTTAATTCACCCCTCCACTTT
TRBJ2-4 | NA | TRBV10-1 | once | CASSEGGTKNIQYF | TGCGCCAGCAGTGAAGGGGGAACCAAAAACATTCAGTACTTC
TRBJ2-2 | NA | TRBV5-1 | NA | CASSFYTNTGELFF | TGCGCCAGCAGCTTTTATACGAACACCGGGGAGCTGTTTTTT
TRBJ1-6 | NA | TRBV6-5 | NA | CASRPTDGIIPLHF | TGTGCCAGCCGGCCGACAGACGGTATCATCCCCCTCCACTTT
TRBJ1-5 | NA | TRBV25-1 | once | CASPHPPGSNQPQHF | TGTGCCAGCCCTCACCCCCCAGGGAGCAATCAGCCCCAGCATTTT
TRBJ1-1 | NA | TRBV30 | NA | CAWSQRARGRTEAFF | TGTGCCTGGAGTCAAAGGGCCAGGGGACGCACTGAAGCTTTCTTT
TRBJ2-7 | NA | TRBV29-1 | NA | CSVVVTGWDYEQYF | TGCAGCGTTGTGGTAACAGGGTGGGATTACGAGCAGTACTTC
TRBJ1-3 | NA | TRBV2 | once | CASSYVPTFFGNTIYF | TGTGCCAGCAGTTACGTTCCGACCTTCTTTGGAAACACCATATATTTT
TRBJ1-1 | NA | TRBV6-5 | NA | CASSYGGVGTEAFF | TGTGCCAGCAGTTACGGGGGCGTAGGGACTGAAGCTTTCTTT
TRBJ2-7 | TRBD1 | TRBV9 | few | CASSGQGAYEQYF | TGTGCCAGCAGCGGACAGGGGGCTTACGAGCAGTACTTC
TRBJ1-3 | TRBD1 | TRBV28 | NA | CASSLATGARSGNTIYF | TGTGCCAGCAGTCTAGCGACAGGGGCCCGCTCTGGAAACACCATATATTTT
TRBJ2-7 | NA | TRBV11-2 | NA | CASSLTPSYEQYF | TGTGCCAGCAGCCTAACCCCCTCCTACGAGCAGTACTTC
TRBJ1-6 | NA | TRBV4-1 | NA | CASSQGRTPNSPLHF | TGCGCCAGCAGCCAAGGCAGGACTCCTAATTCACCCCTCCACTTT
TRBJ1-1 | TRBD1 | TRBV10-3 | NA | CAIRGQGDTEAFF | TGTGCCATCAGGGGACAGGGGGACACTGAAGCTTTCTTT
TRBJ2-7 | TRBD1 | TRBV4-1 | NA | CASSQQDRGSEQYF | TGCGCCAGCAGCCAACAGGACAGGGGGAGTGAGCAGTACTTC
TRBJ1-4 | NA | TRBV29-1 | NA | CSGGGSHEKLFF | TGCAGCGGTGGCGGGTCCCATGAAAAACTGTTTTTT
TRBJ2-3 | TRBD1 | TRBV19 | NA | CASSDRGTDTQYF | TGTGCCAGTTCCGACAGGGGGACAGATACGCAGTATTTT
TRBJ1-1 | NA | TRBV7-2 | NA | CASSLVAKWDTEAFF | TGTGCCAGCAGCTTAGTCGCAAAATGGGACACTGAAGCTTTCTTT
TRBJ2-7 | NA | TRBV2 | NA | CASSEEAGATYEQYF | TGTGCCAGCAGTGAAGAGGCGGGGGCCACCTACGAGCAGTACTTC
TRBJ2-7 | NA | TRBV4-1 | NA | CASSQDRVGSYEQYF | TGCGCCAGCAGCCAAGATCGAGTGGGGTCCTACGAGCAGTACTTC
TRBJ1-4 | NA | TRBV6-5 | NA | CASSYSLALNEKLFF | TGTGCCAGCAGTTACTCATTGGCGCTGAATGAAAAACTGTTTTTT
TRBJ1-2 | NA | TRBV27 | NA | CASSGGPQYGYTF | TGTGCCAGCAGCGGGGGGCCTCAATATGGCTACACCTTC
TRBJ1-1 | TRBD1 | TRBV15 | NA | CATSAPSTGFTEAFF | TGTGCCACCAGCGCACCGTCGACAGGGTTCACTGAAGCTTTCTTT
TRBJ1-5 | NA | TRBV7-2 | NA | CASSLVLTTNQPQHF | TGTGCCAGCAGCTTAGTCCTGACAACGAATCAGCCCCAGCATTTT
TRBJ2-6 | TRBD1 | TRBV7-9 | NA | CASRTGTASGANVLTF | TGTGCCAGCAGAACGGGGACAGCCTCTGGGGCCAACGTCCTGACTTTC
TRBJ2-1 | NA | TRBV29-1 | NA | CSVGGRHGGGEQFF | TGCAGCGTCGGGGGCAGGCACGGGGGAGGTGAGCAGTTCTTC
TRBJ2-5 | TRBD1 | TRBV29-1 | NA | CSVETGPQETQYF | TGCAGCGTCGAGACAGGGCCCCAAGAGACCCAGTACTTC
TRBJ2-7 | TRBD1 | TRBV27 | NA | CASTLRGQGVYEQYF | TGTGCCAGCACCCTCCGAGGGCAGGGGGTCTACGAGCAGTACTTC
TRBJ1-1 | NA | TRBV19 | NA | CASSILRQTNTEAFF | TGTGCCAGTAGTATCCTCCGACAGACGAACACTGAAGCTTTCTTT
TRBJ1-2 | NA | TRBV10-3 | NA | CAISVDGGSNYGYTF | TGTGCCATCAGCGTAGACGGAGGATCGAACTATGGCTACACCTTC
TRBJ1-1 | NA | TRBV9 | few | CASSTGPNTEAFF | TGTGCCAGCAGCACAGGTCCGAACACTGAAGCTTTCTTT
TRBJ2-7 | NA | TRBV6-1 | NA | CASSEAAGFAYEQYF | TGTGCCAGCAGTGAAGCGGCAGGGTTCGCCTACGAGCAGTACTTC
TRBJ1-6 | NA | TRBV19 | NA | CASSIGQDSYNSPLHF | TGTGCCAGTAGTATTGGGCAGGACTCCTATAATTCACCCCTCCACTTT
TRBJ2-7 | NA | TRBV19 | NA | CASSAMGRPSSYEQYF | TGTGCCAGTAGTGCAATGGGACGGCCAAGCTCCTACGAGCAGTACTTC